Listed here are 10 T cell receptor beta chains from one sample, sequenced in a study of early stage breast cancer tumors. The method was immunoSEQ multiplex PCR; TCRdb's version includes in-frame clones alone and lacks a portion of them. The table has around 28,000 clones, approximately 76% seen once. The sample comprised blood. These receptors were taken from a person between 45 and 65 years old with breast cancer.

The V gene is TRBV5-1, the J gene TRBJ2-5; D is unclear. The CDR3 contains 11 residues. Per the germline V gene, CDR1 is SGHRS and CDR2 is YFSETQ. V lost 2 bases, J lost 5 bases, and 4 bases lay in between. This chain's CDR3 is CASSLSETQYF. The DNA of the CDR3 is TGCGCCAGCAGCTTATCCGAGACCCAGTACTTC.

This clone has just a few counts. V usage is TRBV6-5 and J usage is TRBJ1-5; no definite D call. Trimming removed 5 bases from V and 0 bases from J, with 8 bases in between. Germline assignment: CDR1 MNHEY and CDR2 SVGAGI. This CDR3 contains 14 residues. The chain's CDR3 is CASSRAYSNQPQHF. The CDR3, as DNA: TGTGCCAGCAGTCGAGCATATAGCAATCAGCCCCAGCATTTT.

The chain is built from TRBV7-9 and TRBJ2-1; D perhaps matches TRBD2 (5 bases). The CDR3 is 15 residues long. V lost 1 base, J lost 5 bases, and 12 bases lay in between. The germline V gene has CDR1 SEHNR and CDR2 FQNEAQ (reference sequence). The CDR3 DNA follows: TGTGCCAGCAGCTTAGGGTATGGGGAGAACAATGAGCAGTTCTTC. Translated: CASSLGYGENNEQFF.

A few counts support this clone. The chain has TRBV5-4 and TRBJ2-3, with 9 bases fitting TRBD2. The CDR3 has 15 amino acids. V lost 3 bases and J lost 3; bases outside the gene matches: 5. Germline V gene lookup returns CDR1 SGHNT and CDR2 YYREEE (reference sequence). CDR3: CASSWGLAGTDTQYF. CDR3 nucleotide sequence: TGTGCCAGCAGCTGGGGACTAGCCGGGACAGATACGCAGTATTTT.

This clone was recorded a few times. The rearrangement links TRBV30 to TRBJ1-2, with unresolved D. The germline V and J ends were trimmed by 2 bases and 3 bases, with 7 bases remaining between them. The CDR3 sequence is 12 residues long. CDR1 is GTSNPN and CDR2 is SVGIG in the germline V gene (reference sequence). The CDR3 sequence: CAWSPAYYGYTF. CDR3 sequence (DNA): TGTGCCTGGAGTCCAGCGTACTATGGCTACACCTTC.

This clone was counted between two and nine times. The V gene is TRBV10-1, the J gene TRBJ1-2, with 7 bases identical to TRBD1. J gave up 9 bases and V 2 bases, and 6 bases lay outside the gene matches. Per the germline V gene, CDR1 is WNHNN and CDR2 is SYGVQD (reference sequence). The CDR3 covers 13 residues. The CDR3 region is CASSEVVQGSYTF. The CDR3 DNA reads TGCGCCAGCAGTGAGGTTGTACAGGGGAGCTACACCTTC.

V gene TRBV7-8 combines with J gene TRBJ2-5; TRBD2 might be the D (6 bases). Looked up from germline, CDR1 is SGHVS and CDR2 is FQNEAQ. This CDR3 spans 15 amino acids. The ends were cut back, 5 bases at V and 1 base at J, with 14 bases in the middle. The CDR3 DNA reads as TGTGCCAGCAGCCACCTGGGGGGATTCCAAGAGACCCAGTACTTC. Translation gives CASSHLGGFQETQYF.

The J gene is TRBJ1-1, the V gene TRBV7-9; tentative D call: TRBD1 (6 bases). Germline V gene data show CDR1 as SEHNR and CDR2 as FQNEAQ (reference sequence). This CDR3 is built from 15 residues. V was shortened by 6 bases and J by 6 bases, with 20 bases between the two germline ends. This chain's CDR3 is CASSSPDGGAAEAFF. The DNA of the CDR3 is TGTGCCAGCAGTTCCCCCGACGGGGGCGCGGCTGAAGCTTTCTTT.

The CDR3 coding sequence is TGTGCCAGCAGCTTAGGGGGGACAAATCAGCCCCAGCATTTT. Amino acid sequence: CASSLGGTNQPQHF. This chain uses TRBV7-2 with TRBJ1-5; tentatively, D is TRBD1 (6 bases). V shed 1 base and J shed 4 bases, with 8 bases lying between them. CDR1 and CDR2 from the germline V gene are SGHTA and FQGNSA. The CDR3 has 14 residues.

The chain combines TRBV5-1 with TRBJ1-1; the D gene is possibly TRBD1 (6 bases). There are 14 residues in the CDR3. CDR1 is SGHRS, CDR2 YFSETQ, per germline. V lost 4 bases to trimming and J lost 5 bases, with 15 bases between them. The CDR3: CASSPRRGGTEAFF. CDR3 sequence (DNA): TGCGCCAGCAGCCCCCGAAGAGGGGGAACTGAAGCTTTCTTT.